A single sample gave rise to the 21 T cell receptor beta chains below, sequenced in a study of blood T cell repertoires in COVID-19. Assay used: immunoSEQ multiplex PCR; TCRdb lists only in-frame clones, some missing. The sample gives about 250,000 clones, approximately 90% of which show up once; 2% to 2.5% is in the top ten. Sequencing used PBMCs or T cells enriched from blood (not recorded which). All receptors come from a woman under 30 who had recovered from COVID-19.

This chain connects TRBV5-6 to TRBJ1-5, with a tentative D call TRBD1 (6 bases). The germline CDR1 and CDR2 sequences are SGHDT and YYEEEE. This CDR3 has 16 residues. The V and J ends lost 1 base and 0 bases respectively, with 11 bases between them. CDR3 in DNA: TGTGCCAGCAGCTTGCTGGGGGGGCCTAGCAATCAGCCCCAGCATTTT. Protein: CASSLLGGPSNQPQHF. The full variable domain, in which reference TRBV5-6 and TRBJ1-5 provide the parts outside the CDR3, is DAGVTQSPTHLIKTRGQQVTLRCSPKSGHDTVSWYQQALGQGPQFIFQYYEEEERQRGNFPDRFSGHQFPNYSSELNVNALLLGDSALYLCASSLLGGPSNQPQHFGDGTRLSIL.

V is TRBV21-1 and J is TRBJ1-2; TRBD1 was called by the table and not checked on the DNA. TRBV21-1 is reported as a pseudogene. The CDR3 runs 19 residues. Here the CDR3 DNA reads TGTGCCAGCAGCAAAGGTAGAGTGAAGACAGGGCCCTATTTCTATGGCTACACCTTC. Its translation: CASSKGRVKTGPYFYGYTF.

The chain has TRBV11-2 and TRBJ1-1; D is uncertain. This CDR3 contains 15 residues. Germline CDR1 reads SGHAT; CDR2 reads FQNNGV. Trimming left V 5 bases short and J 4 bases short, with 17 bases between. CDR3: CASSPGLGGLTEAFF. The DNA for the CDR3 is TGTGCCAGCAGCCCCGGGCTTGGCGGGCTCACTGAAGCTTTCTTT.

This chain joins TRBV10-3 and TRBJ2-7, with a possible D match to TRBD1 (5 bases). Germline V CDR1 and CDR2: ENHRY, SYGVKD. V lost 1 base and J 5 bases, leaving 12 bases between the germline ends. The CDR3 has 14 residues. In DNA form, the CDR3 reads TGTGCCATCAGTGAGTGGGGCCGGCGCGACGAGCAGTACTTC. It specifies CAISEWGRRDEQYF.

The J gene is TRBJ2-2, the V gene TRBV19; 7 nucleotides match TRBD1. Trimming cost V 5 bases and J 7 bases; bases outside gene matches: 10. Germline V gives CDR1 LNHDA, CDR2 SQIVND (reference sequence). The CDR3 is 15 residues long. CDR3 residues: CASSPRQGFGGELFF. The CDR3 DNA sequence: TGTGCCAGTAGTCCTCGACAGGGCTTCGGCGGGGAGCTGTTTTTT. The full variable domain, completed using reference TRBV19 and TRBJ2-2, is DGGITQSPKYLFRKEGQNVTLSCEQNLNHDAMYWYRQDPGQGLRLIYYSQIVNDFQKGDIAEGYSVSREKKESFPLTVTSAQKNPTAFYLCASSPRQGFGGELFFGEGSRLTVL.

CDR3 sequence (DNA): TGTGCCAGCAGCCTGGGACAGCTACAAGAGACCCAGTACTTC. Encoded protein: CASSLGQLQETQYF. The chain links TRBV7-9 to TRBJ2-5; TRBD1 aligns across 7 bases. The CDR3 covers 14 residues. Per the germline V gene, CDR1 is SEHNR and CDR2 is FQNEAQ (reference sequence). V was clipped by 5 bases and J by 2 bases; unmatched bases: 5.

V is TRBV9 and J is TRBJ1-5, with no clear D. There are 12 residues in the CDR3. V shed 3 bases and J shed 7 bases, with 8 bases lying between them. Germline loops: CDR1 SGDLS, CDR2 YYNGEE. The CDR3 is CASSAGGQPQHF. The CDR3 DNA follows: TGTGCCAGCAGCGCCGGAGGACAGCCCCAGCATTTT.

The chain combines TRBV4-1 with TRBJ2-3, with 7 positions matching TRBD1. The CDR3 is 15 residues long. Germline V gene sequence: CDR1 MGHRA, CDR2 YSYEKL. V lost 4 bases and J lost 0; bases outside the gene matches: 4. The CDR3 is CASSLQGVSTDTQYF. Written as DNA, the CDR3 is TGCGCCAGCAGCCTCCAGGGGGTTAGCACAGATACGCAGTATTTT.

About this clone: Additional DNA sequences in this sample encode the identical CDR3. J is TRBJ1-1 and V is TRBV7-9, with D perhaps matching TRBD1 (6 bases). V gave up 6 bases and J gave up 2 bases, with 13 bases separating them. CDR3 length equals 14 residues. Germline V lookup: CDR1 SEHNR, CDR2 FQNEAQ (reference sequence). This chain's CDR3 is CASSLQGGNTEAFF. DNA for the CDR3: TGTGCCAGCAGTTTACAAGGGGGTAACACTGAAGCTTTCTTT.

V and J are TRBV6-5 and TRBJ1-3; perhaps TRBD1 as D (6 bases). CDR1 is MNHEY, CDR2 SVGAGI, per germline. V was pared by 11 bases and J by 4 bases, with 18 bases between. The CDR3 covers 14 residues. CDR3: CASQGTRGGNTIYF. For the CDR3, the DNA is TGTGCCTCCCAGGGGACCCGAGGGGGAAACACCATATATTTT.

The J gene is TRBJ1-3, the V gene TRBV9, with a possible D match to TRBD1 (6 bases). V lost 4 bases and J lost 0, with 14 bases in between. CDR1 SGDLS and CDR2 YYNGEE come from the germline V gene. The CDR3 is 16 amino acids. The CDR3 spells CASSTPRGSSGNTIYF. In nucleotides, the CDR3 is TGTGCCAGCAGCACCCCCAGGGGTTCCTCTGGAAACACCATATATTTT.

This clone was found a few times. The V and J genes are TRBV5-1 and TRBJ1-2; 11 positions match TRBD1. Per the germline V gene, CDR1 is SGHRS and CDR2 is YFSETQ. Losses at the gene ends were 4 bases for V and 1 base for J; bases not matched to a gene: 9. The CDR3 extends over 17 amino acids. DNA for the CDR3: TGCGCCAGCAGCCCGTCCCGGGACAGGGGGTTTAACTATGGCTACACCTTC. It encodes CASSPSRDRGFNYGYTF.

The rearrangement joins TRBV5-4 to TRBJ1-2, with 9 nucleotides matching TRBD1. Germline V gives CDR1 SGHNT, CDR2 YYREEE (reference sequence). V shed 2 bases and J 8 bases; nucleotides not matched to a gene: 4. The CDR3 runs 13 residues. The CDR3 nucleotides read TGTGCCAGCAGCTTCCGACAGGGGGTCGGCTACACCTTC. It is translated as CASSFRQGVGYTF. The whole variable domain, remainder taken from reference TRBV5-4 and TRBJ1-2, is ETGVTQSPTHLIKTRGQQVTLRCSSQSGHNTVSWYQQALGQGPQFIFQYYREEENGRGNFPPRFSGLQFPNYSSELNVNALELDDSALYLCASSFRQGVGYTFGSGTRLTVV.

The chain couples TRBV19 to TRBJ1-6; perhaps TRBD1 as D (6 bases). The CDR3 contains 12 residues. Germline values: CDR1 LNHDA, CDR2 SQIVND (reference sequence). The V end was cut by 7 bases, the J end by 8 bases, with 9 bases between. CDR3 nucleotides: TGTGCCAGTACACAGGGATATTCACCCCTCCACTTT. It translates to CASTQGYSPLHF.

V usage is TRBV11-2 and J usage is TRBJ1-1, with D unclear. The CDR3 spans 15 residues. The germline V and J ends were trimmed by 5 bases and 3 bases, with 16 bases remaining between them. Germline V gene data show CDR1 as SGHAT and CDR2 as FQNNGV. As DNA, the CDR3 is TGTGCCAGCAGCCCCCGGCGAGGAGGCGACACTGAAGCTTTCTTT. Its translation is CASSPRRGGDTEAFF.

This clone was seen just once. The V gene is TRBV11-2, the J gene TRBJ1-2; no clear D gene. Per germline, CDR1 SGHAT and CDR2 FQNNGV. V lost 0 bases and J 6 bases, leaving 20 bases between the germline ends. The CDR3 sequence is 17 residues long. The chain's CDR3 is CASSLDPGLPLGDGYTF. The CDR3 nucleotides read TGTGCCAGCAGCTTAGATCCTGGGCTTCCACTGGGCGATGGCTACACCTTC.

Ten or more counts support this clone. The chain couples TRBV2 to TRBJ2-7; D unclear. CDR3 length: 13 residues. V lost 7 bases, J lost 0 bases, and 10 bases lay in between. From germline, CDR1 is SNHLY and CDR2 FYNNEI. The CDR3, as DNA: TGTGCCAGCACGCCGGGTAGCTCCTACGAGCAGTACTTC. It specifies CASTPGSSYEQYF.

The chain combines TRBV7-9 with TRBJ2-1; 12 bases match TRBD2. Trimming cost V 2 bases and J 3 bases; bases outside gene matches: 2. This CDR3 spans 16 amino acids. In germline, CDR1 is SEHNR, CDR2 FQNEAQ (reference sequence). The CDR3 is CASSLRLAGDYNEQFF. The CDR3 DNA sequence: TGTGCCAGCAGCTTACGACTAGCGGGGGACTACAATGAGCAGTTCTTC.

This chain joins TRBV19 and TRBJ1-1; 8 nucleotides agree with TRBD1. From germline, CDR1 is LNHDA and CDR2 SQIVND (reference sequence). V lost 5 bases to trimming and J lost 4 bases; unmatched junction nucleotides: 6. This CDR3 region has 14 residues. CDR3 protein: CASSVGQEGTEAFF. CDR3 nucleotide sequence: TGTGCCAGTAGTGTGGGACAGGAGGGCACTGAAGCTTTCTTT.

The genes are TRBV27 and TRBJ2-4, with 12 bases fitting TRBD2. The length of the CDR3 is 16 residues. Germline-derived CDR1 and CDR2 are MNHEY and SMNVEV (reference sequence). V shed 1 base and J 6 bases; nucleotides not matched to a gene: 4. In DNA, the CDR3 is TGTGCCAGCAGTTTATGGCTAGCGGGGGGGCCAAACATTCAGTACTTC. Translation gives CASSLWLAGGPNIQYF.

V is TRBV7-2 and J is TRBJ2-1; D is undetermined. Trimming removed 5 bases at V and 8 bases at J, with 10 bases between. This CDR3 has 12 amino acids. Germline V lookup: CDR1 SGHTA, CDR2 FQGNSA. CDR3 region: CASSTDTYEQFF. CDR3 sequence (DNA): TGTGCCAGCAGCACCGACACATATGAGCAGTTCTTC.